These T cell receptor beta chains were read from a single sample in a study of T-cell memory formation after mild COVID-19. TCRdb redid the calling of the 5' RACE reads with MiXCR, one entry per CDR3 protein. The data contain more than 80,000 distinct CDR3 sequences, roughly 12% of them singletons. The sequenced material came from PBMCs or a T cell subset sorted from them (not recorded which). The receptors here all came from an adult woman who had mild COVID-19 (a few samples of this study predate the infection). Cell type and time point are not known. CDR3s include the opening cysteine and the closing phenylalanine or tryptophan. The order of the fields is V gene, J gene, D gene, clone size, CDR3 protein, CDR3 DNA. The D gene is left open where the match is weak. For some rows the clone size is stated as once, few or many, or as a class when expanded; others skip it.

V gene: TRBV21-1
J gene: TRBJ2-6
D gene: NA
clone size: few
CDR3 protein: CASSKGGGTGANVLTF
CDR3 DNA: TGTGCCAGCAGCAAGGGAGGGGGAACTGGGGCCAACGTCCTGACTTTC

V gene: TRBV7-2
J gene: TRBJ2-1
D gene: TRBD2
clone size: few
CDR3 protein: CASSEIKPGLAGHTYNEQFF
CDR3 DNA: TGTGCCAGCAGCGAAATTAAGCCGGGACTAGCGGGACATACCTACAATGAGCAGTTCTTC

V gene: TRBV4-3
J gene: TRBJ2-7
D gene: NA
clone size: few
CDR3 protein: CASSQDQGVTYEQYF
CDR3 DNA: TGCGCCAGCAGCCAAGATCAGGGCGTAACCTACGAGCAGTACTTC

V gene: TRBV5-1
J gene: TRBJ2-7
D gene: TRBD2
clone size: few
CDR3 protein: CASSLGLADSSYEQYF
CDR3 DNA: TGCGCCAGCAGCTTGGGTCTAGCGGACTCCTCCTACGAGCAGTACTTC

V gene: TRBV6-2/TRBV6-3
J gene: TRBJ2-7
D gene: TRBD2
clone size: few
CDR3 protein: CASTPGIEREAYEQYF
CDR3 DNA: TGTGCCAGCACCCCCGGTATCGAGCGGGAAGCCTACGAGCAGTACTTC

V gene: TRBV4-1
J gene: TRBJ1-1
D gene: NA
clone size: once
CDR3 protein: CASSPEGRGGRTEAFF
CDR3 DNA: TGCGCCAGCAGCCCTGAGGGACGGGGGGGAAGGACTGAAGCTTTCTTT

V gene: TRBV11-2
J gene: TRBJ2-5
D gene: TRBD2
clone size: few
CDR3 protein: CASSLDQWGAGRGETQYF
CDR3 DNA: TGTGCCAGCAGCTTAGATCAGTGGGGAGCGGGAAGGGGAGAGACCCAGTACTTC

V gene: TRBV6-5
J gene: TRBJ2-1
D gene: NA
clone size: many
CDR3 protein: CASSSGPLGYNEQFF
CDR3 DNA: TGTGCCAGCAGTTCCGGGCCGCTCGGGTACAATGAGCAGTTCTTC

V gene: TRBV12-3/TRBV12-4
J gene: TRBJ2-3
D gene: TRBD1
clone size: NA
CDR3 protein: CASSLRQGEDTQYF
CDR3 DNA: TGTGCCAGCAGTTTGAGACAGGGGGAAGATACGCAGTATTTT

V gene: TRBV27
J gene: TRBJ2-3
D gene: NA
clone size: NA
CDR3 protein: CASSLRGASGTDTQYF
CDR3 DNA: TGTGCCAGCAGTTTAAGAGGGGCATCGGGAACAGATACGCAGTATTTT

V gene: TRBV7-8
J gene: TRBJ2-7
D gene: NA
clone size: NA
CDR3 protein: CASSLSGNPYEQYF
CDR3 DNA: TGTGCCAGCAGCTTAAGCGGAAACCCCTACGAGCAGTACTTC

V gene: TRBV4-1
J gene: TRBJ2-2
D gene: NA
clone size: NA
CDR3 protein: CASSQTRTGRDTGELFF
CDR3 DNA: TGCGCCAGCAGCCAAACTCGGACAGGGAGGGACACCGGTGAGCTGTTTTTT

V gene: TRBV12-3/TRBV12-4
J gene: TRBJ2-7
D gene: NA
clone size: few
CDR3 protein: CASSIGQSYEQYF
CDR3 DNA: TGTGCCAGCAGTATAGGACAGTCTTACGAGCAGTACTTC

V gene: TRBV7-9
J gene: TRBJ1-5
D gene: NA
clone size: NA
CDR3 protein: CASSLVGVGNQPQHF
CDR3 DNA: TGTGCCAGCAGCTTAGTCGGGGTTGGCAATCAGCCCCAGCATTTT

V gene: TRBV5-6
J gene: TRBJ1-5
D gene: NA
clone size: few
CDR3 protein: CASSSGGQPQHF
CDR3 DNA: TGTGCCAGCAGCTCGGGGGGTCAGCCCCAGCATTTT

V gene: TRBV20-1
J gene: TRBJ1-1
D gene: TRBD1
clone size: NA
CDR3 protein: CSARDVGTVGMNTEAFF
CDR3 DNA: TGCAGTGCTAGAGATGTGGGGACAGTAGGCATGAACACTGAAGCTTTCTTT

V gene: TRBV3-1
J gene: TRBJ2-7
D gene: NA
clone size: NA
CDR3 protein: CASSQSLVAYEQYF
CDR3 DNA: TGTGCCAGCAGCCAATCCCTGGTGGCCTACGAGCAGTACTTC

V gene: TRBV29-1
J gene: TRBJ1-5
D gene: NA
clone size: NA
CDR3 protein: CSVVKEGQPQHF
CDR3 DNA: TGCAGCGTTGTTAAGGAGGGTCAGCCCCAGCATTTT

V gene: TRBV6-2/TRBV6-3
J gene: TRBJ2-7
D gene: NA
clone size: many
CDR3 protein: CASSYPRDTDRSYEQYF
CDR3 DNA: TGTGCCAGCAGTTACCCTCGGGACACCGACCGCTCCTACGAGCAGTACTTC

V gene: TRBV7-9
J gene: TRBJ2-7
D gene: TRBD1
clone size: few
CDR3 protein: CASSLVGGQGASYEQYF
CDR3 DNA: TGTGCCAGCAGCTTAGTCGGTGGACAGGGGGCATCCTACGAGCAGTACTTC

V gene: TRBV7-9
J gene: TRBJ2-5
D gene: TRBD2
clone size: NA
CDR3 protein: CASSLEQRGRETQYF
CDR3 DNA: TGTGCCAGCAGCTTAGAACAGCGGGGGAGAGAGACCCAGTACTTC

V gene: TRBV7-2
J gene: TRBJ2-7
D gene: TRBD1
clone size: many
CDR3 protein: CASSPEDRATYEQYF
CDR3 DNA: TGTGCCAGCAGCCCGGAAGACAGGGCCACGTACGAGCAGTACTTC

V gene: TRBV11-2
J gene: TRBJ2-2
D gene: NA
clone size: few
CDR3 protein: CATRLTWSTGELFF
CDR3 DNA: TGTGCCACCCGCTTAACGTGGAGCACCGGGGAGCTGTTTTTT

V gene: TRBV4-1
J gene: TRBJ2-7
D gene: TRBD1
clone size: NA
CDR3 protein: CASSQEGMDRAYEQYF
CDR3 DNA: TGCGCCAGCAGCCAAGAGGGGATGGACAGGGCCTACGAGCAGTACTTC

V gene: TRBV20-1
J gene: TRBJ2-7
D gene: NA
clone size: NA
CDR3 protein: CSALTGSSYEQYF
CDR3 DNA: TGCAGTGCTTTGACGGGGTCATCCTACGAGCAGTACTTC

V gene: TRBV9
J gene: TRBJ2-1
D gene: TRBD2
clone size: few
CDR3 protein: CASSPQGLAGAGEQFF
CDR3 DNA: TGTGCCAGCAGCCCTCAGGGTCTAGCGGGAGCTGGTGAGCAGTTCTTC

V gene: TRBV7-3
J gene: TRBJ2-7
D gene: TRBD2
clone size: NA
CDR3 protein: CAPEVLAGYEQYF
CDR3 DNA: TGTGCCCCGGAGGTTTTAGCGGGCTACGAGCAGTACTTC

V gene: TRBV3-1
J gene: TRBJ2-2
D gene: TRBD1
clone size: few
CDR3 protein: CASSQGTGDTGELFF
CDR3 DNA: TGTGCCAGCAGCCAAGGGACAGGGGACACCGGGGAGCTGTTTTTT

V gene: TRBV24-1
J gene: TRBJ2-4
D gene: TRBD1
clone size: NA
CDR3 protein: CATGDRGDIQYF
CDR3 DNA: TGTGCCACCGGGGACAGGGGAGACATTCAGTACTTC